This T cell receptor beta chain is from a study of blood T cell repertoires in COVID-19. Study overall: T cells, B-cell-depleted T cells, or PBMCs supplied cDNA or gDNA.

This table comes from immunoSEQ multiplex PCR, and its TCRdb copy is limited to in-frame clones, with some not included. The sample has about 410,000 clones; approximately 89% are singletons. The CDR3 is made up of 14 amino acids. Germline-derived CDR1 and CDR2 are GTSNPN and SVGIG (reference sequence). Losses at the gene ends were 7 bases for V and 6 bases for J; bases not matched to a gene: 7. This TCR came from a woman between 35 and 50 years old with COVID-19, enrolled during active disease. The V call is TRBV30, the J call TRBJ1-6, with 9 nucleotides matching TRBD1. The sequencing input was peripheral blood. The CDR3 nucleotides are TGTGCCTTTCTAGGACAGGGGCCTAATTCACCCCTCCACTTT. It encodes CAFLGQGPNSPLHF.